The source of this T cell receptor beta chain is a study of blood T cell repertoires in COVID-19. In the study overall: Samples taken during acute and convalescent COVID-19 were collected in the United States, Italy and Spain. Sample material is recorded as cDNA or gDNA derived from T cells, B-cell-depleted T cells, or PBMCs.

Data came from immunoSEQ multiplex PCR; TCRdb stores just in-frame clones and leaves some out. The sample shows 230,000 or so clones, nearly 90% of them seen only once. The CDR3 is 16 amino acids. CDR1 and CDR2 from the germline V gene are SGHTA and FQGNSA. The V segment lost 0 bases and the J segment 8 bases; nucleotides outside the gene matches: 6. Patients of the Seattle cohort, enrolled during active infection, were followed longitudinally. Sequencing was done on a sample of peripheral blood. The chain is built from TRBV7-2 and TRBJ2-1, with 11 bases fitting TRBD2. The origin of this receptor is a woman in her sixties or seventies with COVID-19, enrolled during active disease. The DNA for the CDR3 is TGTGCCAGCAGCTTAGCCGGACTAGCGGGTGTCGATGAGCAGTTCTTC. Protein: CASSLAGLAGVDEQFF.